The 32 T cell receptor beta chains presented below share a single source sample, sequenced in a study of OX40 agonist ivuxolimab in advanced cancers. TCRdb keeps only in-frame clones here, not all; method: immunoSEQ multiplex PCR. The sample lists fewer than 80,000 clones; 75% to 90% were seen once. Sequencing was performed on CD4+ or CD8+ T cells sorted from blood, taken in a trial of the OX40 agonist ivuxolimab. All receptors derive from an adult with an advanced solid tumor such as melanoma, head and neck, liver or kidney cancer.

V is TRBV27 and J is TRBJ2-1, with D maybe TRBD1 (5 bases). V gave up 8 bases and J gave up 0 bases, with 14 bases separating them. The CDR3 spans 15 residues. Germline loops: CDR1 MNHEY, CDR2 SMNVEV (reference sequence). The chain's CDR3 is CASQQDPGSYNEQFF. CDR3 nucleotide sequence: TGTGCCAGCCAACAGGACCCTGGCTCCTACAATGAGCAGTTCTTC.

V and J are TRBV2 and TRBJ2-1; TRBD2 agrees at 11 bases. The germline gives CDR1 SNHLY, CDR2 FYNNEI. This CDR3 region has 15 residues. V was pared by 8 bases and J by 9 bases, with 12 bases of the junction left unmatched. The CDR3 here is CASDSGLAVNIEQFF. The CDR3 region has the DNA TGTGCCAGCGATTCGGGACTAGCGGTCAATATTGAGCAGTTCTTC. Full variable domain (rest looked up from reference TRBV2 and TRBJ2-1): EPEVTQTPSHQVTQMGQEVILRCVPISNHLYFYWYRQILGQKVEFLVSFYNNEISEKSEIFDDQFSVERPDGSNFTLKIRSTKLEDSAMYFCASDSGLAVNIEQFFGPGTRLTVL.

The chain is built from TRBV6-1 and TRBJ2-1, with D uncertain. Per the germline V gene, CDR1 is MNHNS and CDR2 is SASEGT. The CDR3 contains 13 residues. V was pared by 5 bases and J by 2 bases, with 7 bases between. CDR3 sequence: CASSPRAYNEQFF. DNA of the CDR3: TGTGCCAGCAGTCCTCGCGCCTACAATGAGCAGTTCTTC.

The chain couples TRBV5-6 to TRBJ2-1; the match to TRBD1 covers 7 bases. The germline V gene encodes CDR1 SGHDT and CDR2 YYEEEE. The CDR3 runs 16 residues. V lost 6 bases, J lost 5 bases, and 14 bases stayed unmatched. The CDR3 sequence is CASTQMNRGRDNEQFF. Written as DNA, the CDR3 is TGTGCCAGCACCCAAATGAACAGGGGTCGGGACAATGAGCAGTTCTTC.

CDR3 nucleotides: TGCGCCAGCAGCCAGTTCTCGTACAATGAGCAGTTCTTC. Translating gives CASSQFSYNEQFF. This rearrangement joins TRBV4-1 to TRBJ2-1; D is undetermined. There are 13 residues in the CDR3. Germline CDR1 MGHRA, CDR2 YSYEKL. V was trimmed by 3 bases and J by 4 bases, leaving 7 bases between them.

The chain uses TRBV5-4 and TRBJ2-1; D is perhaps TRBD1 (6 bases). V dropped 2 bases and J dropped 0 bases, with 6 bases sitting between them. This CDR3 spans 14 amino acids. CDR1 and CDR2 from the germline V gene are SGHNT and YYREEE (reference sequence). The CDR3: CASSLGGSYNEQFF. CDR3 in DNA: TGTGCCAGCAGCTTAGGGGGCTCCTACAATGAGCAGTTCTTC.

The J gene is TRBJ2-1, the V gene TRBV9; TRBD2 matches at 12 bases. Losses at the gene ends were 3 bases for V and 0 bases for J; bases not matched to a gene: 10. The germline gives CDR1 SGDLS, CDR2 YYNGEE. This CDR3 is built from 19 residues. The CDR3 coding sequence is TGTGCCAGCAGCGAGGGACTAGCGGGTCCTCTGTTCTCCTACAATGAGCAGTTCTTC. It specifies CASSEGLAGPLFSYNEQFF.

The rearrangement uses TRBV5-1 and TRBJ2-7, with D unclear. Trimming took 4 bases from V and 4 from J, leaving 9 bases between them. The V gene's germline CDR1 is SGHRS and CDR2 YFSETQ. The CDR3 loop spans 12 amino acids. This CDR3 reads CASSQTEYEQYF. The CDR3 region has the DNA TGCGCCAGCAGCCAGACTGAGTACGAGCAGTACTTC. Full variable domain (outside the CDR3, taken from reference TRBV5-1 and TRBJ2-7): KAGVTQTPRYLIKTRGQQVTLSCSPISGHRSVSWYQQTPGQGLQFLFEYFSETQRNKGNFPGRFSGRQFSNSRSEMNVSTLELGDSALYLCASSQTEYEQYFGPGTRLTVT.

The chain employs TRBV15 and TRBJ2-2; D possibly corresponds to TRBD2 (5 bases). V shed 5 bases and J shed 4 bases, with 14 bases lying between them. This CDR3 is built from 15 residues. Germline V gene lookup returns CDR1 LNHNV and CDR2 YYDKDF (reference sequence). The DNA for the CDR3 is TGTGCCACCAGCGAACGGGTCGGGGTCACCGGGGAGCTGTTTTTT. Residues: CATSERVGVTGELFF. Together with reference TRBV15 and TRBJ2-2, the CDR3 gives the full variable domain: DAMVIQNPRYQVTQFGKPVTLSCSQTLNHNVMYWYQQKSSQAPKLLFHYYDKDFNNEADTPDNFQSRRPNTSFCFLDIRSPGLGDTAMYLCATSERVGVTGELFFGEGSRLTVL.

The rearrangement uses TRBV5-1 and TRBJ2-3; the D is unclear. With 4 bases removed from V and 2 bases from J, the gap between germline ends came to 5 bases. CDR3 length equals 12 residues. Germline V gene data show CDR1 as SGHRS and CDR2 as YFSETQ. CDR3 amino acids: CASSHSTDTQYF. DNA for the CDR3: TGCGCCAGCAGCCACTCCACAGATACGCAGTATTTT.

The J gene is TRBJ2-1, the V gene TRBV7-3, with a tentative D call TRBD1 (5 bases). V was clipped by 5 bases and J by 2 bases, with 19 bases between them. Germline CDR1 and CDR2: SGHTA and FQGTGA. This CDR3 spans 17 amino acids. CDR3 loop: CASSPIGQGRTYNEQFF. For the CDR3, the DNA is TGTGCCAGCAGCCCGATAGGCCAGGGCAGAACCTACAATGAGCAGTTCTTC.

This chain links TRBV7-9 with TRBJ2-7; TRBD2 is a possible D gene (5 bases). The germline V gene has CDR1 SEHNR and CDR2 FQNEAQ (reference sequence). V was pared by 5 bases and J by 0 bases, with 14 bases between. This CDR3 contains 15 residues. The CDR3 DNA follows: TGTGCCAGCAGCCCGCCGGGATTCAGCTCCTACGAGCAGTACTTC. Protein product: CASSPPGFSSYEQYF.

The chain is built from TRBV20-1 and TRBJ2-1; weak D call: TRBD2 (6 bases). The ends were cut back, 1 base at V and 10 bases at J, with 8 bases in the middle. The germline V gene encodes CDR1 DFQATT and CDR2 SNEGSKA (reference sequence). The CDR3 loop spans 11 amino acids. The CDR3: CSARASVEQFF. CDR3 nucleotide sequence: TGCAGTGCTAGAGCTAGCGTGGAGCAGTTCTTC.

The chain carries TRBV19 and TRBJ2-7, with TRBD1 identical over 8 bases. CDR3 length equals 15 residues. The germline V gene has CDR1 LNHDA and CDR2 SQIVND (reference sequence). J lost 2 bases, V lost 6 bases, and 9 bases had no gene match. This CDR3 reads CASSLGQGSTYEQYF. The CDR3 DNA reads TGTGCCAGTAGCCTTGGACAGGGCAGCACCTACGAGCAGTACTTC.

This chain links TRBV5-6 with TRBJ1-2; TRBD1 might be the D (5 bases). Looked up from germline, CDR1 is SGHDT and CDR2 is YYEEEE. The length of the CDR3 is 16 residues. Trimming removed 2 bases at V and 5 bases at J, with 19 bases between. The CDR3 DNA is TGTGCCAGCAGCTTAAACCTCGAGTGGGCAGGGTATGGCTACACCTTC. Protein: CASSLNLEWAGYGYTF.

This rearrangement joins TRBV29-1 to TRBJ2-7; TRBD1 matches at 7 bases. CDR3 size: 15 residues. Trimming cost V 3 bases and J 2 bases; bases outside gene matches: 10. Per the germline V gene, CDR1 is SQVTM and CDR2 is ANQGSEA. The chain's CDR3 is CSVEVTGPRPYEQYF. CDR3 coding DNA: TGCAGCGTTGAGGTGACAGGGCCGAGACCCTACGAGCAGTACTTC.

The chain recombines TRBV19 with TRBJ2-7, with D unclear. Trimming left V 3 bases short and J 1 base short, with 7 bases between. Germline CDR1 and CDR2: LNHDA and SQIVND (reference sequence). The CDR3 has 13 residues. This CDR3 is CASSMTPSYEQYF. The DNA for the CDR3 is TGTGCCAGTAGTATGACCCCATCCTACGAGCAGTACTTC. The whole variable domain, remainder taken from reference TRBV19 and TRBJ2-7, is DGGITQSPKYLFRKEGQNVTLSCEQNLNHDAMYWYRQDPGQGLRLIYYSQIVNDFQKGDIAEGYSVSREKKESFPLTVTSAQKNPTAFYLCASSMTPSYEQYFGPGTRLTVT.

The V and J genes are TRBV6-1 and TRBJ1-5; 7 nucleotides match TRBD1. Germline V gene lookup returns CDR1 MNHNS and CDR2 SASEGT. After removal of 3 bases from V and 0 bases from J, the junction contained 2 bases not matched to a gene. CDR3 length: 15 residues. In nucleotides, the CDR3 is TGTGCCAGCAGTGACGGGACAGATAGCAATCAGCCCCAGCATTTT. Translating it yields CASSDGTDSNQPQHF.

The CDR3 sequence: CASSLVQVRGEQFF. The CDR3, as DNA: TGTGCCAGCAGTTTGGTACAGGTGAGGGGTGAGCAGTTCTTC. J is TRBJ2-1 and V is TRBV28; D could derive from TRBD1 or TRBD2 (5 bases each). The CDR3 has 14 residues. The germline gives CDR1 MDHEN, CDR2 SYDVKM. Trimming removed 3 bases at V and 9 bases at J, with 15 bases between.

The rearrangement joins TRBV10-1 to TRBJ2-3; D uncertain. This CDR3 is built from 13 residues. The V gene's germline CDR1 is WNHNN and CDR2 SYGVQD (reference sequence). Between the trimmed V and J ends, which lost 5 bases and 5 bases, there was a span of 11 bases. CDR3 in DNA: TGCGCCAGCAGTCCGACCCCACAAGATACGCAGTATTTT. Translating gives CASSPTPQDTQYF.

The chain has TRBV27 and TRBJ1-1, with a weak D call TRBD1 (5 bases). The CDR3 has 14 amino acids. Per germline, CDR1 MNHEY and CDR2 SMNVEV (reference sequence). V lost 4 bases to trimming and J lost 5 bases, with 14 bases between them. This CDR3 reads CASSSARVHTEAFF. The CDR3 DNA reads TGTGCCAGCAGTTCAGCCAGGGTGCATACTGAAGCTTTCTTT.

V is TRBV5-4 and J is TRBJ1-1, with no clear D. Per the germline V gene, CDR1 is SGHNT and CDR2 is YYREEE (reference sequence). The length of the CDR3 is 16 residues. V lost 1 base and J 2 bases, leaving 15 bases between the germline ends. In DNA form, the CDR3 reads TGTGCCAGCAGCTTGATGGGCCTCGGGTTAAACACTGAAGCTTTCTTT. Its protein product is CASSLMGLGLNTEAFF.

CDR3 bases: TGTGCCAGCAACGAAATTATGAACACTGAAGCTTTCTTT. Translating gives CASNEIMNTEAFF. V and J are TRBV2 and TRBJ1-1; no firm D call. The CDR3 loop spans 13 amino acids. Between the trimmed V and J ends, which lost 7 bases and 0 bases, there was a span of 9 bases. Germline-derived CDR1 and CDR2 are SNHLY and FYNNEI.

V is TRBV4-1 and J is TRBJ2-1; 7 nucleotides match TRBD1. This CDR3 comprises 14 residues. The V and J ends lost 0 bases and 12 bases, in that order; junction bases with no gene match: 8. From germline, CDR1 is MGHRA and CDR2 YSYEKL. The CDR3 reads CASSQEDRDSGQFF. The CDR3 nucleotides are TGCGCCAGCAGCCAAGAAGACCGGGACAGCGGGCAGTTCTTC.

The CDR3 region is CASNSGYTF. The DNA for the CDR3 is TGTGCCAGCAATTCCGGCTACACCTTC. This sequence joins TRBV6-1 and TRBJ1-2; D is unresolved. Germline CDR1 and CDR2: MNHNS and SASEGT. The CDR3 has 9 residues. The ends were cut back, 7 bases at V and 8 bases at J, with 5 bases in the middle.

The genes are TRBV2 and TRBJ1-3; D not certain. In germline, CDR1 is SNHLY, CDR2 FYNNEI. CDR3 length: 14 residues. The V gene lost 6 bases and the J gene lost 0 bases, with 9 bases spanning the gap. The CDR3 loop is CASSDYDSGNTIYF. CDR3 DNA sequence: TGTGCCAGCAGCGACTATGACTCTGGAAACACCATATATTTT.

The genes are TRBV27 and TRBJ2-7; D might be TRBD2 (5 bases). CDR3 length equals 14 residues. CDR1 MNHEY and CDR2 SMNVEV come from the germline V gene (reference sequence). V lost 3 bases and J lost 5, with 14 bases in between. As DNA, the CDR3 is TGTGCCAGCAGTTTCCAGCGGAACTGGGACGAGCAGTACTTC. Translation: CASSFQRNWDEQYF.

V gene TRBV13 combines with J gene TRBJ2-5, with 9 nucleotides matching TRBD1. CDR3 length: 15 residues. In germline, CDR1 is PRHDT, CDR2 FYEKMQ (reference sequence). With V trimmed by 5 bases and J by 7 bases, 11 bases remained unmatched. The CDR3 DNA sequence: TGTGCCAGCAGCGCGGGACAGGGTGGGGGAGCGACCCAGTACTTC. This encodes CASSAGQGGGATQYF.

The V and J genes are TRBV28 and TRBJ2-3; TRBD1 agrees at 12 bases. The junction had 11 bases not matched to a gene; V was cut back by 3 bases and J by 4 bases. Per germline, CDR1 MDHEN and CDR2 SYDVKM. The CDR3 covers 18 residues. CDR3 DNA: TGTGCCAGCAGTTTCTCCCGATCGGGGGACAGGGGGCCAGATACGCAGTATTTT. It codes for CASSFSRSGDRGPDTQYF.

The rearrangement links TRBV7-2 to TRBJ2-1; D is possibly TRBD1 or TRBD2 (6 bases each). The CDR3 consists of 16 residues. Trimming took 2 bases from V and 5 from J, leaving 16 bases between them. Germline V gene sequence: CDR1 SGHTA, CDR2 FQGNSA. The CDR3 protein is CASSLNGGPVNNEQFF. Written as DNA, the CDR3 is TGTGCCAGCAGCTTAAACGGGGGCCCAGTCAACAATGAGCAGTTCTTC.

The chain is built from TRBV19 and TRBJ2-7; perhaps TRBD2 as D (6 bases). Trimming cost V 5 bases and J 0 bases, with 14 bases left between them. Germline V gene sequence: CDR1 LNHDA, CDR2 SQIVND (reference sequence). This CDR3 region has 15 residues. The CDR3 region is CASSVAWDSSYEQYF. The CDR3 DNA reads TGTGCCAGTAGTGTCGCCTGGGACTCCTCCTACGAGCAGTACTTC.

This chain joins TRBV6-1 and TRBJ2-1; D might be TRBD2 (5 bases). Trimming stripped 4 bases from V and 7 bases from J, with 11 bases between. The CDR3 extends over 13 amino acids. Germline values: CDR1 MNHNS, CDR2 SASEGT. CDR3 nucleotide sequence: TGTGCCAGCAGTGTTGTATTAGCGAATGAGCAGTTCTTC. Translation: CASSVVLANEQFF.